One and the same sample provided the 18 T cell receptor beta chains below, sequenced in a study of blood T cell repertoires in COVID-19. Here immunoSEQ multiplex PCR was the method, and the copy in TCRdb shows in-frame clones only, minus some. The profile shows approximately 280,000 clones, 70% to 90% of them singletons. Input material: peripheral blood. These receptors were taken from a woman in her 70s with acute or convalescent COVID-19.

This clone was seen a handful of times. CDR3 region: CASSERWSSGNTIYF. CDR3 nucleotide sequence: TGTGCCAGCAGTGAGCGTTGGAGCTCTGGAAACACCATATATTTT. The rearrangement joins TRBV6-1 to TRBJ1-3; D unclear. Trimming left V 3 bases short and J 0 bases short, with 9 bases between. The germline V gene has CDR1 MNHNS and CDR2 SASEGT. The CDR3 runs to 15 residues.

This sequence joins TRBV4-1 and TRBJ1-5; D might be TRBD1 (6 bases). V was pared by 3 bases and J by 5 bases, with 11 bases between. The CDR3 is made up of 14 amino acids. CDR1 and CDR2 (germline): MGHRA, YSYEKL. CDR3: CASSHGTPYQPQHF. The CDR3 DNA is TGCGCCAGCAGCCACGGGACACCATATCAGCCCCAGCATTTT.

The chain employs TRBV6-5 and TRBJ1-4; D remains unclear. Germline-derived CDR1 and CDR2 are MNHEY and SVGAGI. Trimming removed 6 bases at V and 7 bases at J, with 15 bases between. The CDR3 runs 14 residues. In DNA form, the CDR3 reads TGTGCCAGCAGCCGATCGGGGAGCACTGAAAAACTGTTTTTT. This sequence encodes CASSRSGSTEKLFF.

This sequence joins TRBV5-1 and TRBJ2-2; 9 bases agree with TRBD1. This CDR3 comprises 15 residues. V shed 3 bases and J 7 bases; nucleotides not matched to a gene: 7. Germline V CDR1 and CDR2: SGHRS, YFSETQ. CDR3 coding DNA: TGCGCCAGCAGCTGGGGGACAGGGTTTCACGGGGAGCTGTTTTTT. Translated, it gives CASSWGTGFHGELFF. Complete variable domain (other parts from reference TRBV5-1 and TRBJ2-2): KAGVTQTPRYLIKTRGQQVTLSCSPISGHRSVSWYQQTPGQGLQFLFEYFSETQRNKGNFPGRFSGRQFSNSRSEMNVSTLELGDSALYLCASSWGTGFHGELFFGEGSRLTVL.

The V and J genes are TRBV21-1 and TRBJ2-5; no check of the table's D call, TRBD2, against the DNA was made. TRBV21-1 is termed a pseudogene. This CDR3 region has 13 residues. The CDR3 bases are TGTGCCAGCCTGGCCCTCGGAGGGGAGACCCAGTACTTC. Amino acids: CASLALGGETQYF.

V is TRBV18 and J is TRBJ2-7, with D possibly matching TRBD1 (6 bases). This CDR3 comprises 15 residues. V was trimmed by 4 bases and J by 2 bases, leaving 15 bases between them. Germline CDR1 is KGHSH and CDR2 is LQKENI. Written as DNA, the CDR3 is TGTGCCAGCTCACTTTCCCGGGACACTACCTACGAGCAGTACTTC. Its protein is CASSLSRDTTYEQYF.

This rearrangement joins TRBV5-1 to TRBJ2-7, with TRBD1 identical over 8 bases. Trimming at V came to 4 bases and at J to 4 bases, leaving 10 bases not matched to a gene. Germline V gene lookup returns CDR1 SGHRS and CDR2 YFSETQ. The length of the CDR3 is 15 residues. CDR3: CASSQGPGQVYEQYF. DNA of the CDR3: TGCGCCAGCAGCCAGGGACCGGGACAGGTTTACGAGCAGTACTTC.

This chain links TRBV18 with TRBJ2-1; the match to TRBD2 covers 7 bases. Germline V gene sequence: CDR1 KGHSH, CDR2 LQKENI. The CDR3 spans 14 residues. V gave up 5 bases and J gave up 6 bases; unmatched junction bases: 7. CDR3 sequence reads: CASSFWDYPNEQFF. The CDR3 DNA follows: TGTGCCAGCTCATTTTGGGACTACCCCAATGAGCAGTTCTTC.

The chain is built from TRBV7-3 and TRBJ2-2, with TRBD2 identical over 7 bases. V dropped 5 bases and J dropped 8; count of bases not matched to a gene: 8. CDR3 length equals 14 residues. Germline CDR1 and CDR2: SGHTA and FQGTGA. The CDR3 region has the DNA TGTGCCAGCAGCCCCTATGCGGGGGTGGGGGAGCTGTTTTTT. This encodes CASSPYAGVGELFF.

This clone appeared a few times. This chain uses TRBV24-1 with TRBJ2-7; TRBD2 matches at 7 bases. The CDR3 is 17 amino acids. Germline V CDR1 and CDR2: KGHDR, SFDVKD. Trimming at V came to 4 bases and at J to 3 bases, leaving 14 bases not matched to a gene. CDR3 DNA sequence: TGTGCCACCAGTGACCCTCTGGCGGGGGAACCCGACTACGAGCAGTACTTC. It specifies CATSDPLAGEPDYEQYF.

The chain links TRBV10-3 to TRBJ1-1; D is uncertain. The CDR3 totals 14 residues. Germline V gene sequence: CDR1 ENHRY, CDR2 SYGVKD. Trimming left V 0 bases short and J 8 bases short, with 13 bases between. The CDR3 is CAISESRAEAEAFF. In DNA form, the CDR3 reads TGTGCCATCAGTGAGTCGAGGGCGGAAGCCGAAGCTTTCTTT.

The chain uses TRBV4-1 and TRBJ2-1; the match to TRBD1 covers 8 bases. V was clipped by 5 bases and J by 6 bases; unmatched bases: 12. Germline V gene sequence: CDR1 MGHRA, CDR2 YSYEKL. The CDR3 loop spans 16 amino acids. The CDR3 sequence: CASSGRTGRLGNEQFF. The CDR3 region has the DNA TGCGCCAGCAGCGGACGGACAGGGCGATTGGGCAATGAGCAGTTCTTC.

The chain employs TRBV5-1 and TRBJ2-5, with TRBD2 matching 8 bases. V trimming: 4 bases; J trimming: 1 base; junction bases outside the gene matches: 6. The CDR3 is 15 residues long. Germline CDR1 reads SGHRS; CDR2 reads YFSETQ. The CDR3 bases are TGCGCCAGCAGCCGAGCGGGGGTGATCCAAGAGACCCAGTACTTC. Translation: CASSRAGVIQETQYF.

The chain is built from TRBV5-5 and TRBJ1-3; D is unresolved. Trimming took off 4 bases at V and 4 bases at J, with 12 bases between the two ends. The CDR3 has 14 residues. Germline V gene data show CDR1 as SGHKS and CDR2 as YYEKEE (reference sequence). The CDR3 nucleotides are TGTGCCAGCAGCCTGATAGTGCTCGGAAACACCATATATTTT. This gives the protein CASSLIVLGNTIYF.

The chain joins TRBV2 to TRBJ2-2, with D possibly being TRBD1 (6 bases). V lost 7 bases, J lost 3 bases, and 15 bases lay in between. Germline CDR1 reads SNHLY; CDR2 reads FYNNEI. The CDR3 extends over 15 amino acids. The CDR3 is CASKGERLYTGELFF. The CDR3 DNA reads TGTGCCAGCAAGGGGGAGCGTCTCTACACCGGGGAGCTGTTTTTT.

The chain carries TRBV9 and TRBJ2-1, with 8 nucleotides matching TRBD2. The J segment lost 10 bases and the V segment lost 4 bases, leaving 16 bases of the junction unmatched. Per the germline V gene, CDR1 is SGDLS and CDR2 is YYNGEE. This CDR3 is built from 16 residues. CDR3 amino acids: CASSPRGGLGSTEQFF. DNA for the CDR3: TGTGCCAGCAGCCCCCGAGGGGGACTAGGTTCAACCGAGCAGTTCTTC.

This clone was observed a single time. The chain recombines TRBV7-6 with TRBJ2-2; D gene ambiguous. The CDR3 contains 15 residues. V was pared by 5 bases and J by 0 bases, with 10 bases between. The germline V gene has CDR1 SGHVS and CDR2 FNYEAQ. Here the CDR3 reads CASSPGQTNTGELFF. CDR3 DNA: TGTGCCAGCAGCCCCGGTCAAACGAACACCGGGGAGCTGTTTTTT.

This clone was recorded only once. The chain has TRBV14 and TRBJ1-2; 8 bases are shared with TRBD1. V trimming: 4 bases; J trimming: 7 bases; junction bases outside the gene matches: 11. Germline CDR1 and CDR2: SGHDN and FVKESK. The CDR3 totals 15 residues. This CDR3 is CASSPWTGTSGGYTF. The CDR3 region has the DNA TGTGCCAGCAGCCCCTGGACAGGGACCTCGGGTGGCTACACCTTC.